The T cell receptor beta chain under discussion was sequenced for a study of identical twins. Germline V gene sequence: CDR1 MNHEY, CDR2 SVGAGI. Trimming removed 8 bases at V and 6 bases at J, with 11 bases between. The CDR3 has 12 residues. MiXCR was run by TCRdb on the 5' RACE reads, yielding one entry per CDR3 protein. In the table there are hundreds of thousands of distinct CDR3 sequences, around a sixth of which are singletons. The sample also formed part of further work on T cells expressing NK-cell markers.

This chain links TRBV6-5 with TRBJ2-1; D is unresolved. Sequencing was performed on PBMCs. The receptor's source is a woman between 18 and 29 years old in good health. Here the CDR3 reads CASRKATNEQFF. The CDR3 coding sequence is TGTGCCAGCCGGAAGGCGACCAATGAGCAGTTCTTC.